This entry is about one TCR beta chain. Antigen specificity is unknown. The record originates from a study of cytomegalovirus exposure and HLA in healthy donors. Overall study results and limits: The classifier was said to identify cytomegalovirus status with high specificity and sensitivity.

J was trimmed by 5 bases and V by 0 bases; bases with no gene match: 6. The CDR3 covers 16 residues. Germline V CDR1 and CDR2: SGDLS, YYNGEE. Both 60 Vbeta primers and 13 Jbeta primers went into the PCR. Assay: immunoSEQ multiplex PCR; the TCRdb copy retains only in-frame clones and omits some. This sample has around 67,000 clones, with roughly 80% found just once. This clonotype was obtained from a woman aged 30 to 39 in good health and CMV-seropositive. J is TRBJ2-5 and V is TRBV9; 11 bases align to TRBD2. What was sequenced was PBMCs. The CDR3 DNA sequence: TGTGCCAGCAGCGTAGGACTAGCGGGAATCGAGGAGACCCAGTACTTC. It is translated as CASSVGLAGIEETQYF.